The subject of this entry is one T cell receptor beta chain. As yet, its antigen is unknown. Deep-level settings were used for running the assay. Authors' data handling: Junction-only sequences without quality scores were provided by ImmunoSEQ, so filtering was different. Produced via immunoSEQ multiplex PCR; TCRdb's table is partial and in-frame only. V and J calls and clone size are as listed in that table; D and trimming were resolved from the DNA. Of about 520,000 clones in the sample, about 72% were seen once. The data belong to a study of shared clonotypes between healthy human individuals. Study-wide findings and caveats: Sequencing depth was expected to affect clonotype sharing among donors.

Germline assignment: CDR1 SGHRS and CDR2 YFSETQ. Trimming took 4 bases from V and 4 from J, leaving 12 bases between them. The CDR3 length is 14 residues. Genomic DNA came from about 90 million PBMCs in unsorted samples. The gene calls are TRBV5-1 and TRBJ2-4; tentatively, D is TRBD1 or TRBD2 (5 bases each). The sequenced sample was PBMCs. The TCR originated in a woman in her forties in good health. Some clones in this sample may be carry-over from other donors' samples. This chain's CDR3 is CASSGDLTKNIQYF. The CDR3 DNA reads as TGCGCCAGCAGCGGGGACCTTACGAAAAACATTCAGTACTTC.